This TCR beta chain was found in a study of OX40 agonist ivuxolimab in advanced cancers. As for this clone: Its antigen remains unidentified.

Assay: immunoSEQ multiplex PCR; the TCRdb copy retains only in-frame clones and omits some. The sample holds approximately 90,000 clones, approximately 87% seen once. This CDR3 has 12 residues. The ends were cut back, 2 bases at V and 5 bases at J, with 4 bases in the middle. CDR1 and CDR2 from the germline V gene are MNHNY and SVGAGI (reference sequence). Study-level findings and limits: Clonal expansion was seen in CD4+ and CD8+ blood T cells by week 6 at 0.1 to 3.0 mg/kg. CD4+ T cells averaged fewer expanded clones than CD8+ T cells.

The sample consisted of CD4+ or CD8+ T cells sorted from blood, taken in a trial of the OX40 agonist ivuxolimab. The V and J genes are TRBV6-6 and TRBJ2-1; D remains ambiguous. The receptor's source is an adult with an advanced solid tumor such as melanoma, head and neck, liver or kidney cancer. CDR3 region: CASSYPNNEQFF. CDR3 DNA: TGTGCCAGCAGTTACCCCAACAATGAGCAGTTCTTC.